This is a list of T cell receptor beta chains from one sample in a study of PD-L1 blockade in urothelial cancer. Here immunoSEQ multiplex PCR was the method, and the copy in TCRdb shows in-frame clones only, minus some. The sample contains fewer than 50,000 clones, about 80% of which appear only once. The sequencing used PBMCs, collected around atezolizumab (anti-PD-L1) treatment. The source of these receptors is an older man with urothelial cancer. Both conserved end residues are part of each CDR3. A D gene is named only where the DNA matches it firmly. Clone size appears in some rows only: once, few, many, or a class for an expanded clone.

j_gene: TRBJ1-3; v_gene: TRBV15; abundance: -; d_gene: -; CDR3nt: TGTGCCACCAGCGGGAAAGGACAGTCCTCTGGAAACACCATATATTTT; CDR3aa: CATSGKGQSSGNTIYF
j_gene: TRBJ1-2; v_gene: TRBV2; abundance: -; d_gene: TRBD1; CDR3nt: TGTGCCAGCAGTGAAGCGCCAGGGGGCAGGTCTGGCTACACCTTC; CDR3aa: CASSEAPGGRSGYTF
j_gene: TRBJ1-1; v_gene: TRBV11-2; abundance: -; d_gene: -; CDR3nt: TGTGCCAGCAGCTCCACCGAGCGCGCTCGGCGGGCTGAAGCTTTCTTT; CDR3aa: CASSSTERARRAEAFF
j_gene: TRBJ2-7; v_gene: TRBV6-1; abundance: -; d_gene: TRBD1; CDR3nt: TGTGCCAGCATCGCCGGACAGGTTTACGAGCAGTACTTC; CDR3aa: CASIAGQVYEQYF
j_gene: TRBJ1-1; v_gene: TRBV29-1; abundance: once; d_gene: -; CDR3nt: TGCAGCGGACAGGCCGATACTGAAGCTTTCTTT; CDR3aa: CSGQADTEAFF
j_gene: TRBJ1-6; v_gene: TRBV29-1; abundance: once; d_gene: TRBD1; CDR3nt: TGCAGCGCGCGGACAGGGGGAGGTTCACCCCTCCACTTT; CDR3aa: CSARTGGGSPLHF
j_gene: TRBJ2-1; v_gene: TRBV5-1; abundance: medium-sized; d_gene: TRBD2; CDR3nt: TGCGCCAGCAGCTTGAAAGCGGGAGGGACGGGGAATGAGCAGTTCTTC; CDR3aa: CASSLKAGGTGNEQFF
j_gene: TRBJ2-3; v_gene: TRBV4-2; abundance: -; d_gene: TRBD2; CDR3nt: TGTGCCAGCAGCTCTATGTCCCTGCTAGCGGATTCTCGTGCAGATACGCAGTATTTT; CDR3aa: CASSSMSLLADSRADTQYF
j_gene: TRBJ2-1; v_gene: TRBV29-1; abundance: once; d_gene: TRBD2; CDR3nt: TGCAGCGTTGAAAGCCCGGGACTAGTGGACAATGAGCAGTTCTTC; CDR3aa: CSVESPGLVDNEQFF
j_gene: TRBJ2-3; v_gene: TRBV6-1; abundance: -; d_gene: TRBD2; CDR3nt: TGTGCCAGCAGTCCTCCGGGACTAGTTACAGATACGCAGTATTTT; CDR3aa: CASSPPGLVTDTQYF
j_gene: TRBJ1-5; v_gene: TRBV4-1; abundance: -; d_gene: TRBD1; CDR3nt: TGCGCCAGCAGCCAAGGAAGGGGGCTCAATCAGCCCCAGCATTTT; CDR3aa: CASSQGRGLNQPQHF
j_gene: TRBJ1-3; v_gene: TRBV30; abundance: -; d_gene: -; CDR3nt: TGTGCCTGGACCCCCAGGGCAGGGTATGGAAACACCATATATTTT; CDR3aa: CAWTPRAGYGNTIYF
j_gene: TRBJ2-2; v_gene: TRBV19; abundance: -; d_gene: TRBD2; CDR3nt: TGTGCCAGCCTCCCCCGACTAGCGGGAACGAACACCGGGGAGCTGTTTTTT; CDR3aa: CASLPRLAGTNTGELFF
j_gene: TRBJ2-7; v_gene: TRBV7-2; abundance: -; d_gene: -; CDR3nt: TGTGCCAGCAGCTTATCGGGGAGCGTTTCCTACGAGCAGTACTTC; CDR3aa: CASSLSGSVSYEQYF
j_gene: TRBJ1-1; v_gene: TRBV5-4; abundance: -; d_gene: -; CDR3nt: TGTGCCAGCAGCTTGGGGGTTCCTAAGGGGACTGAAGCTTTCTTT; CDR3aa: CASSLGVPKGTEAFF
j_gene: TRBJ2-2; v_gene: TRBV11-2; abundance: -; d_gene: -; CDR3nt: TGTGCCAGCAGCTTAGGGCAGGGGAACACCGGGGAGCTGTTTTTT; CDR3aa: CASSLGQGNTGELFF
j_gene: TRBJ1-1; v_gene: TRBV7-9; abundance: -; d_gene: -; CDR3nt: TGTGCCAGCAGCTTAATCGCAGGGGCGACTGAAGCTTTCTTT; CDR3aa: CASSLIAGATEAFF
j_gene: TRBJ2-3; v_gene: TRBV2; abundance: -; d_gene: TRBD2; CDR3nt: TGTGCCAGCAGGTACAGCGGGGAGGCGGGTAGCGATACGCAGTATTTT; CDR3aa: CASRYSGEAGSDTQYF
j_gene: TRBJ1-2; v_gene: TRBV13; abundance: -; d_gene: -; CDR3nt: TGTGCCAGCAGCTTAGTCTCGGATCCGGGGGACGGTGGCTACACCTTC; CDR3aa: CASSLVSDPGDGGYTF
j_gene: TRBJ2-7; v_gene: TRBV5-8; abundance: -; d_gene: -; CDR3nt: TGTGCCAGCAGCTCGACAAGTTACGAGCAGTACTTC; CDR3aa: CASSSTSYEQYF
j_gene: TRBJ2-1; v_gene: TRBV27; abundance: -; d_gene: TRBD2; CDR3nt: TGTGCCAGCAGTAACTCCCAGGGGTCGGGAGGGAGGAATGAGCAGTTCTTC; CDR3aa: CASSNSQGSGGRNEQFF
j_gene: TRBJ2-7; v_gene: TRBV2; abundance: -; d_gene: TRBD2; CDR3nt: TGTGCCAGCAGTGAAGTTAGCGGGAGGGCCTCCTACGAGCAGTACTTC; CDR3aa: CASSEVSGRASYEQYF
j_gene: TRBJ2-7; v_gene: TRBV10-3; abundance: -; d_gene: TRBD2; CDR3nt: TGTGCCATCAGTGAGTCTGTTACAGACCGGGGGGGGAAATCCTACGAGCAGTACTTC; CDR3aa: CAISESVTDRGGKSYEQYF
j_gene: TRBJ2-1; v_gene: TRBV7-3; abundance: -; d_gene: -; CDR3nt: TGTGCCAGCAGCTTAAGATTGGCCTCCTCCTACAATGAGCAGTTCTTC; CDR3aa: CASSLRLASSYNEQFF
j_gene: TRBJ1-2; v_gene: TRBV7-8; abundance: -; d_gene: TRBD1; CDR3nt: TGTGCCAGCAGCTTAAACTGGGGACAGGGGGATGGCTACACCTTC; CDR3aa: CASSLNWGQGDGYTF